This TCR beta chain was recorded in a study of human T cells and chemical hapten exposure. Trimming removed 1 base from V and 0 bases from J; junction bases left unmatched: 3. The CDR3 consists of 15 residues. In TCRdb, the RACE reads were re-called with MiXCR into one record per CDR3 protein. The table shows about 120,000 distinct CDR3 sequences, with 12% occurring only once. This clonotype appeared many times. The time point denotes: patch test 1, 2 weeks after DPC sensitization. As for treatment: therapeutic diphenylcyclopropenone sensitization with weekly scalp DPC. Samples of blood were obtained prior to the application of each patch test. From whole blood left unfractionated, total RNA was extracted.

This TCR derives from a woman between 45 and 60 years old with alopecia areata. Some clones in this sample may be carry-over from other donors' samples. This chain links TRBV12-3 or TRBV12-4 with TRBJ2-7; 7 positions agree with TRBD1. This specimen was whole blood, taken in connection with sensitization to the hapten diphenylcyclopropenone (DPC). This CDR3 reads CASSLGDRASYEQYF. The CDR3 DNA reads as TGTGCCAGCAGTTTAGGTGACAGGGCCTCCTACGAGCAGTACTTC.